This T cell receptor beta chain was recorded in a study of cytomegalovirus exposure and HLA in healthy donors (TCRdb year 2017). About the investigation overall: In an earlier analysis of some 550 of the donors, roughly 300 Gb of sequence data and some 120 million unique TCR beta sequences from roughly 180 million T cells were reported. Rather than using new phenotypic data, the later analysis identified candidate immune exposures from TCR beta sequences and from how often those sequences occurred across donors. The study used immunosequencing to profile the T cell repertoires of around 600 subjects and linked those repertoires to cytomegalovirus serostatus. Every discovery cohort repertoire had been produced on one sequencing platform. The study was designed to test whether signatures of past pathogen exposure could be identified by cataloging public T cell receptors. Typing coverage differed by locus: A, B, C, DRB1 and DQB1 were typed in roughly 620-630 donors, DQA1 in about 500, DPA1 in 600 to 610, and DPB1 in around 490. In an earlier analysis of more than 550 of the donors, high-throughput TCR beta sequencing was used to judge whether each TCR beta V gene segment behaved as functional or pseudogenic. Class I and class II HLA loci were covered by the typing at four-digit resolution. Because of strong linkage in the cohort, 5 or 6 DR-DQ haplotypes were treated as single units for association and clustering. To predict cytomegalovirus infection status, the study brought together high-throughput TCR immunosequencing, statistical association of individual TCRs with disease status, and machine learning. A later analysis re-analyzed previously published TCR beta repertoires from 500 to 700 donors and added high-resolution HLA genotyping to study TCR occurrence patterns. An early release covering some 640 HLA-typed donors comprised approximately 300 gigabases of sequencing data and 85 million or so unique TCR sequences. Along with the roughly 610-subject first cohort, a separate validation cohort of around 110 different subjects was used. Of the approximately 400 genotyped donors, about 80% fell in the genetic ancestry cluster associated with self-reported Caucasian donors. Across some 400 genotyped donors of the cohort, an average of about 200,000 unique TCR beta nucleotide sequences per donor were sequenced, and 15% to 20% of those sequences were non-productive. A later genetic analysis took genome-wide SNP genotypes for about three fifths of the 666 donors and used that subset as a discovery cohort. Donor age, sex, ethnicity and CMV serostatus were compiled together with the repertoire data. General study outcomes and caveats: In an earlier analysis of 500 to 650 of the donors, most TCR beta V segments appeared in productive rearrangements about 87% or about 30% of the time, broadly matching IMGT annotations. According to a later analysis, most CMV-associated TCR beta chains appeared to be HLA-restricted, and the HLA associations seemed to be driven largely by CMV exposure. Across donors, most TCR sequences were observed very rarely, whereas some public TCRs were present in many individuals. According to a later analysis, TCR association rates differed among HLA loci, with DRB1 alleles showing the most associated TCRs and HLA-C alleles showing the fewest. The classifier was reported to diagnose cytomegalovirus status with high specificity and sensitivity in both the original and validation cohorts. Compared with equally common non-associated chains, HLA-associated TCR beta chains in a later analysis were more clonally expanded and had lower generation probabilities. Because HLA typing was missing for some donors at each locus, association tests included only the typed subset. A further reported finding was that TCR beta sequences accurately predicted the HLA-A and HLA-B alleles for most subjects in the first cohort. Some IMGT-functional V segments, including TRBV6-2 and TRBV6-3, could not be told apart with the 87-base-pair reads, so those segments were excluded. It was suggested by the authors that the approach could potentially be generalized to other disease states and immunological phenotypes. An association between a missense DCLRE1C variant and V-gene and J-gene trimming of TCR beta chains was found in a later genetic analysis and replicated in an independent cohort. According to a later genetic analysis, donors in an Asian-associated ancestry cluster had fewer N-insertions in productive TCRs than the approximately 700-donor mean. The only immune exposure information available for the cohort was CMV serostatus. According to a later analysis, parvovirus B19, influenza, CMV and Epstein-Barr virus appeared linked to several top co-occurrence clusters. A total of roughly 160 TCR beta chains were listed by the study as associated with cytomegalovirus. The earlier analysis of 587 of the donors excluded 15 to 20 rarely observed V segments, including chromosome 9 orphons, because counts were too low. Correlated functional status among segregating V segments might reflect linkage disequilibrium, but an unknown experimental factor could not be ruled out. Sequencing depth was assumed to be roughly uniform across donors in the presence/absence analyses, though that assumption may not hold. The cohort was sequenced for TCR beta chains only, and without alpha or paired-chain data the features that could be detected were limited. In vitro tests confirmed that three of the cytomegalovirus-associated TCR beta chains recognize cytomegalovirus antigens. A cluster of highly shared sequence variants was judged likely to be a technical artifact of the sequencing pipeline. At a false discovery rate of 0.05, a later analysis linked about 16,000 TCR beta sequences to specific HLA alleles. Assigning TCR associations to individual alleles was difficult when HLA alleles, especially DR and DQ, strongly co-occurred.

In total, 600 or so healthy bone marrow donors made up the cohort. Cohort members were all nominally healthy when sampled, although unrecorded immune exposures were likely present. The donor tested CMV seronegative and was one of the 352 seronegative cohort members. A peripheral blood sample was provided by each donor, and peripheral blood mononuclear cells were used for TCR beta sequencing. The Qiagen DNeasy Blood Extraction Kit was used to extract genomic DNA from the blood cell samples. Of note for this clone: It has no known antigen specificity. No much larger clone is present one base from it, and per-base qualities are unavailable.

Libraries were prepared through the immunoSEQ multiplex PCR assay. For the multiplex PCR, a mixture combining 60 forward primers for TCR Vbeta segments and 13 reverse primers for TCR Jbeta segments was used. A multiplex PCR assay on genomic DNA amplified the CDR3 region of rearranged TCR beta genes. Amplified TCR beta libraries were sequenced as 87-base-pair reads on the Illumina HiSeq System. The paper's processing steps were these. A later analysis counted tens of millions of unique TCR beta chains across the 600 to 850 repertoires, and 10 million to 11 million of these chains were shared by at least two donors. To remove PCR and sequencing errors, raw reads were error-corrected and collapsed into unique sequences using a nearest-neighbor algorithm that merged closely related sequences. Alignment of CDR3 sequences to IMGT reference sequences was used to assign V, D and J gene segments. For a sequence to be retained, at least a six-nucleotide match to both a V gene segment and a J gene segment was required. Rearrangements were called productive when the CDR3 lacked stop codons and stayed in frame with V and J; all others were non-productive. Following IMGT convention, CDR3 was defined as the stretch from the second conserved V-encoded cysteine up to the conserved J-encoded phenylalanine. The earlier analysis of about 610 of the donors excluded any sequence lacking an unambiguous match to a single V gene segment. An earlier analysis of fewer than 650 of the donors classified V segments as functional when productive rearrangements were above 56.7% and as segregating when the standard deviation between donors was above 5%. A statistical classification framework was built to diagnose cytomegalovirus status from the catalog of TCR beta chain sequences. A later analysis assigned V and J genes by comparing TCR nucleotide sequences with IMGT/GENE-DB human TR gene sequences. In a later analysis, CDR3 sequences and most-parsimonious VDJ recombination scenarios were assigned using the TCRdist pipeline. A later analysis defined each TCR beta chain by its CDR3 amino acid sequence plus V-gene family, and excluded reads lacking a unique V-gene family. In a later analysis, fewer than 650 highly shared, low-generation-probability nucleotide sequences were removed to address suspected cross-contamination and a sequencing artifact. For each public chain, a later analysis derived a clonal expansion index from normalized ranks of inferred template counts within each repertoire. In a later analysis, generation probabilities were computed with a VDJ recombination model fitted to out-of-frame rearrangements, and the resulting probabilities were checked against IGoR. In a later analysis, TCR-TCR, TCR-HLA and TCR-CMV co-occurrence was scored with hypergeometric tests, and a repertoire-size bias correction was applied to TCR pairs. A later analysis estimated false discovery rates by permuting HLA or CMV assignments 20 times. A later analysis grouped co-occurring TCRs with DBSCAN, adding TCRdist sequence similarity when clustering within HLA-allele-positive subsets. Repertoires with fewer than 30,000 or more than 120,000 public chains were left out of co-occurrence clustering, as were several repertoires with anomalous nucleotide sharing. Sourced from immuneACCESS, this table was stored by TCRdb with only in-frame sequences that have V and J called. A share of the clones is absent; for the studies checked, an unresolved V gene accounts for under half, and the remainder has no known explanation. V and J calls and clone size come straight from that table; D and trimming were deduced from the DNA. Within this sample are about 160,000 clones, with around 80% of them counted one time only. The ten largest clonotypes hold less than 3% of the sample.

V is reduced by 0 bases and J by 5 bases, leaving a spacing of 13 bases between them. Taken from the germline V gene, the CDR1 and CDR2 loops are MNHEY and SVGAGI. The cysteine opens and the phenylalanine closes a CDR3 of 15 amino acids. The read is trimmed to its CDR3 DNA, 45 bases read in frame from base 1. Sequenced sample: PBMCs. The rearrangement combines TRBV6-5 with TRBJ2-5; matching of 6 bases hints at TRBD2 as the D gene. This TCR was recovered from a female donor in good health and CMV-seronegative. The CDR3 amino acid sequence is: CASSYSPGESETQYF. The base sequence is TGTGCCAGCAGTTACTCCCCGGGGGAGTCCGAGACCCAGTACTTC.